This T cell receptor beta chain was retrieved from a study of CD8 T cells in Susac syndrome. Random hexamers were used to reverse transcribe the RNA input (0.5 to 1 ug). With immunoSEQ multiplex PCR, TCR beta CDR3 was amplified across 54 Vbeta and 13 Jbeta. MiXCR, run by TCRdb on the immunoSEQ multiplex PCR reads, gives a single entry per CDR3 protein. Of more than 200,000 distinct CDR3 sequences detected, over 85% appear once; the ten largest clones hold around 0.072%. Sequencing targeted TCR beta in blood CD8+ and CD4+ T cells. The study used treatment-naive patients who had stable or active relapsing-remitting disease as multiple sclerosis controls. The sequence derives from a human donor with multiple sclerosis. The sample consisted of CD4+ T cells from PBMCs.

The CDR3 protein is CASSLGGGVETQYF. In DNA form, the CDR3 reads TGTGCCAGCAGCTTGGGGGGGGGAGTGGAGACCCAGTACTTC. V is TRBV5-4 and J is TRBJ2-5, with 7 bases lining up with TRBD2. Looked up from germline, CDR1 is SGHNT and CDR2 is YYREEE (reference sequence). V dropped 0 bases and J dropped 5; count of bases not matched to a gene: 4. This CDR3 has 14 amino acids.